The clone carrying this TCR beta chain was detected a few times. These data are taken from a study of CD4+ T cells in melanoma. Germline V gene data show CDR1 as SNHLY and CDR2 as FYNNEI. Unmatched junction bases numbered 3, after V lost 4 bases and J lost 6 bases. CDR3 length: 13 residues. TCRdb keeps only in-frame clones here, not all; method: immunoSEQ multiplex PCR. Of about 21,000 clones in the sample, approximately 80% were seen once. The material sequenced was cells from a culture (not recorded whether cultured in vitro). This sequence joins TRBV2 and TRBJ2-1; 7 positions agree with TRBD2. The source is a human donor with melanoma. In nucleotides, the CDR3 is TGTGCCAGCAGTGGGACTAGGTCCAATGAGCAGTTCTTC. Protein sequence: CASSGTRSNEQFF.